Included here is one T cell receptor beta chain sequence, with context. The antigen remains undetermined. The sample is drawn from a study of siplizumab effects on memory and regulatory T cells. Study-wide findings and caveats: Siplizumab significantly brought down the alloreactive sequences that trace back to unstimulated CD4+ memory cells. The study found that mappable alloreactive CD4+ clones averaged roughly 75% Treg-derived with siplizumab and approximately 27% in controls. No functional test confirmed suppression by proliferating siplizumab-culture Tregs. Naive T cells looked more diverse than memory cells and looked like major alloresponse contributors.

Profiled with immunoSEQ multiplex PCR; TCRdb holds only in-frame clones, not every one. The data show some 100,000 clones, with approximately 90% seen just once and around 0.68% held by the top ten. Per germline, CDR1 WSHSY and CDR2 SAAADI. The CDR3 runs 13 residues. V lost 9 bases and J 0 bases, leaving 8 bases between the germline ends. V usage is TRBV10-2 and J usage is TRBJ2-2; no definite D call. What was sequenced was Tregs sorted from blood. This receptor was taken from a human donor in good health. As DNA, the CDR3 is TGCGCCAGTAAGAGAACGAACACCGGGGAGCTGTTTTTT. Residues: CASKRTNTGELFF.